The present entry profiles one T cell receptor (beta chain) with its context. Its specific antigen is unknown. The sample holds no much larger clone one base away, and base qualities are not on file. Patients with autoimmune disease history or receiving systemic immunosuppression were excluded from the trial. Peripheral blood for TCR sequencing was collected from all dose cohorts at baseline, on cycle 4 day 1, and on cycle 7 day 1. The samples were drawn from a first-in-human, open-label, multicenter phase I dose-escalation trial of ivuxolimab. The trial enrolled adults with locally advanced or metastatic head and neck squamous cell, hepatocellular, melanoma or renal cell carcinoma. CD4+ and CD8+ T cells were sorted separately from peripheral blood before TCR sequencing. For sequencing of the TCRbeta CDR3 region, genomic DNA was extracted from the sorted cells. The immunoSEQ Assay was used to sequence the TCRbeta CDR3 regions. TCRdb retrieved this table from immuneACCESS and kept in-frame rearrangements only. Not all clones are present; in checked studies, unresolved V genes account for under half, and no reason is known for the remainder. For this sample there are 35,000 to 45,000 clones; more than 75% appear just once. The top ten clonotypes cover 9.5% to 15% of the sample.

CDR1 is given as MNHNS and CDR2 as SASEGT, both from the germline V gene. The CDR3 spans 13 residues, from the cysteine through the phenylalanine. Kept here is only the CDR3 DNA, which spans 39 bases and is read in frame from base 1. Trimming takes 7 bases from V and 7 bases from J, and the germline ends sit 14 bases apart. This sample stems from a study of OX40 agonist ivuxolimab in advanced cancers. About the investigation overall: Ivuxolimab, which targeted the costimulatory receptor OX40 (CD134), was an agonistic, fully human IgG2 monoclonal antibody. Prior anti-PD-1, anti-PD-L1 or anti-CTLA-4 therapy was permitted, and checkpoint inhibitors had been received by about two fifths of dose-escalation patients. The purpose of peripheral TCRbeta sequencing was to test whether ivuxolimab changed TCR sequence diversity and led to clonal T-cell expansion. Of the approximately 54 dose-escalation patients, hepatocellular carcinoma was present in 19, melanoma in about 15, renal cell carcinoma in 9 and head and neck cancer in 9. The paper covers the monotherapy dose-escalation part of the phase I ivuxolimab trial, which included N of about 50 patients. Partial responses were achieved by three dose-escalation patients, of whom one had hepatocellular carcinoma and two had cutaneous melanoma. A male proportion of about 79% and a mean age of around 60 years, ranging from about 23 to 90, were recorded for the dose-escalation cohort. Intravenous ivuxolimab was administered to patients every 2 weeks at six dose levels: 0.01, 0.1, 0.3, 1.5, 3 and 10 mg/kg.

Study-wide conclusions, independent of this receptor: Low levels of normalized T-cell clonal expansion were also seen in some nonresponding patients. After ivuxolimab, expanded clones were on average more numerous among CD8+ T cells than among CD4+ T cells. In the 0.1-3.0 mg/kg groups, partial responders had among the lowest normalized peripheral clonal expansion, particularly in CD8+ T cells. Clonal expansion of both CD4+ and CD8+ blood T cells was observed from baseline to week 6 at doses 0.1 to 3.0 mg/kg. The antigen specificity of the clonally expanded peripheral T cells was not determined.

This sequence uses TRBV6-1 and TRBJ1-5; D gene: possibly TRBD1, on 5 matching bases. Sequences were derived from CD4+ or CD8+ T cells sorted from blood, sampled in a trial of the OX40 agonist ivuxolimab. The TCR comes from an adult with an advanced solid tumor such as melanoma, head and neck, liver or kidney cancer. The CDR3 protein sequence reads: CASTTAWGQPQHF. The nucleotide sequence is TGTGCCAGCACGACAGCTTGGGGACAGCCCCAGCATTTT.